This paragraph reports one TCR beta chain. This CDR3 has 16 amino acids. From germline, CDR1 is SGHTA and CDR2 FQGTGA. V shed 5 bases, J shed 5 bases, and the junction held 12 bases outside the gene matches. This sample was included in a study of control samples from healthy donors and cancer patients. Produced via immunoSEQ multiplex PCR; TCRdb's table is partial and in-frame only. The sample lists about 140,000 clones, roughly 89% occurring once. Specimen: blood. The receptor's source is a man aged 30-40 years in good health. The chain carries TRBV7-3 and TRBJ2-1; 7 nucleotides align to TRBD2. The CDR3 nucleotides read TGTGCCAGCAGCCGTCACGGGACTACACCTCACAATGAGCAGTTCTTC. Protein: CASSRHGTTPHNEQFF.